The 12 T cell receptor beta chains in this list originate from one sample, sequenced in a study of T cells in Graves' hyperthyroidism and ophthalmopathy (dated by TCRdb to 2018 to 2020). Preparation of the library involved multiplex PCR. Sequencer: Illumina HiSeq 2000. Amplification of TCR beta CDR3 regions was carried out from RNA transcripts. The first round of RT-PCR for the TCR CDR3 was performed with the HTBI primer set and the Qiagen OneStep RT-PCR kit. The public reads were run again by TCRdb, first through fastp at Q25 and then through MiXCR, and only productive beta chains were kept. Rows are combined by CDR3 protein, so each entry shows the most common genes and DNA. The sample data list 500,000 to 750,000 distinct CDR3 sequences, and 15% to 19% of these were observed just once. The top ten clones comprise about 7% of the sample. Source material: blood. Receptors originate from a woman in her 30s with Graves' hyperthyroidism.

This clonotype was seen ten or more times. V and J are TRBV2 and TRBJ2-7, with 7 bases matching TRBD2. V shed 8 bases and J 2 bases; nucleotides not matched to a gene: 12. Germline V gene sequence: CDR1 SNHLY, CDR2 FYNNEI. The CDR3 totals 15 residues. CDR3 nucleotides: TGTGCCAGCCTCTCGAGGTTGAGCGGGACCTACGAGCAGTACTTC. Its protein is CASLSRLSGTYEQYF.

This clonotype was counted only a few times. Since a much larger clone is just one base distant, this may be a read error. The V gene is TRBV18, the J gene TRBJ2-1; TRBD2 aligns across 10 bases. Germline CDR1 and CDR2: KGHSH and LQKENI. This CDR3 is 15 amino acids long. The CDR3 sequence: CASSPPPSGSRERFF. The CDR3 DNA is TGTGCCAGCTCACCACCGCCTAGCGGGAGTCGTGAGCGGTTCTTC.

This clonotype was picked up a small number of times. The rearrangement links TRBV6-6 to TRBJ2-7; 12 nucleotides line up with TRBD1. CDR3 length: 19 residues. J was trimmed by 3 bases and V by 2 bases; bases with no gene match: 14. Germline V gene data show CDR1 as MNHNY and CDR2 as SVGAGI (reference sequence). The CDR3 loop reads CASSYLLQNGTGGFYEQYF. The CDR3 coding sequence is TGTGCCAGCAGTTACCTACTACAAAATGGGACAGGGGGCTTCTACGAGCAGTACTTC.

This clonotype was seen at least ten times. The chain has TRBV6-2 or TRBV6-3 and TRBJ1-5; D gene uncertain. CDR1 MNHEY and CDR2 SVGEGT come from the germline V gene. V was clipped by 7 bases and J by 2 bases, with 12 bases between them. The CDR3 is 14 amino acids. The CDR3 region is CASTRHSGNQPQHF. CDR3 nucleotides: TGTGCCAGCACTCGCCATTCGGGCAATCAGCCCCAGCATTTT.

This clonotype was detected ten times or more. The chain recombines TRBV11-2 with TRBJ2-1; 14 bases align to TRBD2. Germline trimming cut 5 bases from V and 9 bases from J; bases unmatched to any gene: 3. CDR3 length: 14 amino acids. Germline V CDR1 and CDR2: SGHAT, FQNNGV. The CDR3 sequence: CASSLGLAGAEQFF. In DNA, the CDR3 is TGTGCCAGCAGCCTGGGACTAGCGGGAGCTGAGCAGTTCTTC.

This clonotype was seen only a few times. V is TRBV12-3 or TRBV12-4 and J is TRBJ2-1; no clear D gene. V dropped 7 bases and J dropped 8 bases, with 12 bases sitting between them. The CDR3 is 12 residues long. The chain's CDR3 is CASTPAGYEQFF. CDR3 coding DNA: TGTGCCAGCACCCCGGCCGGGTATGAGCAGTTCTTC.

The CDR3 DNA reads TGTGCCACCAGCAGAGATCTACAGGGTGGGCAGCCCCAGCATTTT. Encoded protein: CATSRDLQGGQPQHF. The J gene is TRBJ1-5, the V gene TRBV15, with TRBD1 as a possible D gene (6 bases). Trimming took 0 bases from V and 7 from J, leaving 13 bases between them. The CDR3 sequence is 15 residues long. In germline, CDR1 is LNHNV, CDR2 YYDKDF (reference sequence).

This clonotype has a count of ten or more. This chain uses TRBV5-1 with TRBJ2-5, with D perhaps matching TRBD1 (5 bases). Germline V CDR1 and CDR2: SGHRS, YFSETQ. The CDR3 runs to 14 residues. V lost 3 bases to trimming and J lost 5 bases, with 14 bases between them. The CDR3 spells CASSYRREAETQYF. The CDR3 nucleotides are TGCGCCAGCAGCTACCGCAGGGAAGCGGAGACCCAGTACTTC.

This clonotype was detected many times. This chain connects TRBV29-1 to TRBJ2-7, with D maybe TRBD1 (6 bases). From germline, CDR1 is SQVTM and CDR2 ANQGSEA. CDR3 length equals 11 residues. Trimming pared 3 bases from V and 9 bases from J, leaving 12 bases between. The CDR3 DNA sequence: TGCAGCGTTGATACAGGGTCGTGGCAGTACTTC. This codes for CSVDTGSWQYF.

There are many counts of this clonotype. This sequence joins TRBV11-2 and TRBJ1-5; 7 bases line up with TRBD1. Trimming cost V 5 bases and J 4 bases; bases outside gene matches: 5. The germline gives CDR1 SGHAT, CDR2 FQNNGV. This CDR3 is 14 amino acids long. In DNA form, the CDR3 reads TGTGCCAGCAGCCCGGGACAGACGAATCAGCCCCAGCATTTT. This translates into CASSPGQTNQPQHF.

This clonotype was counted at least ten times. The chain carries TRBV30 and TRBJ1-2, with D possibly matching TRBD1 (6 bases). Trimming took 3 bases from V and 8 from J, leaving 16 bases between them. CDR1 and CDR2 (germline): GTSNPN, SVGIG (reference sequence). The CDR3 spans 13 residues. CDR3 amino acids: CAWRMKGTPGYTF. CDR3 DNA: TGTGCCTGGAGAATGAAAGGGACACCCGGCTACACCTTC.

This clonotype was counted only a few times. The chain couples TRBV10-3 to TRBJ2-1; D is ambiguous. This CDR3 has 15 residues. Deletions cut 11 bases from V and 4 bases from J, with 21 bases between. Germline CDR1 and CDR2: ENHRY and SYGVKD. CDR3 sequence (DNA): TGTGCCGCCTCTAGAGTCGGAGAGATTTACAATGAGCAGTTCTTC. It specifies CAASRVGEIYNEQFF.